The entry below describes one TCR beta chain. The antigen remains undetermined. One junction end does not reproduce the germline sequence, and a read error may be involved. The sample carries other DNA sequences with the same CDR3. CDR1 and CDR2 from the germline V gene are SGHDN and FVKESK. The length of the CDR3 is 14 residues. PCR employed 60 Vbeta and 13 Jbeta primers. Generated by immunoSEQ multiplex PCR, the TCRdb table keeps only in-frame clones and is missing some. The table lists tens of thousands of clones. The sample comes from a study of cytomegalovirus exposure and HLA in healthy donors. Study-level findings and limits: In a later analysis, V- and J-gene trimming of beta chains associated with a DCLRE1C missense variant, replicated independently. The investigators catalogued some 160 TCR beta chains as cytomegalovirus-associated.

The sequence derives from a girl between 5 and 17 years old in good health and CMV-seropositive. The sequenced material came from PBMCs. This sequence joins TRBV14 and TRBJ1-6, with TRBD1 as a possible D gene (6 bases). The CDR3 protein is CASSQVQKGTPLHF. In DNA form, the CDR3 reads TGTGCCAGCAGCCAAGTACAGAAGGGGACACCCCTACACTTT.